This TCR beta chain was retrieved from a study of blood T cell repertoires in COVID-19. Across the whole study: Nucleic acid was either cDNA or gDNA, and it came from T cells, B-cell-depleted T cells, or PBMCs.

This clone occurred a few times. The germline CDR1 and CDR2 sequences are KGHDR and SFDVKD. J gave up 2 bases and V 9 bases, and 4 bases lay outside the gene matches. CDR3 length: 13 residues. Assay: immunoSEQ multiplex PCR; the TCRdb copy retains only in-frame clones and omits some. This table holds under 130,000 clones, around 66% found once. The sample taken for sequencing was peripheral blood. The chain employs TRBV24-1 and TRBJ2-3; TRBD2 matches at 7 bases. This receptor was identified in a man at least 80 years old with acute or convalescent COVID-19. The CDR3 reads CATQQRDTDTQYF. The DNA for the CDR3 is TGTGCCACCCAACAGCGGGACACAGATACGCAGTATTTT.